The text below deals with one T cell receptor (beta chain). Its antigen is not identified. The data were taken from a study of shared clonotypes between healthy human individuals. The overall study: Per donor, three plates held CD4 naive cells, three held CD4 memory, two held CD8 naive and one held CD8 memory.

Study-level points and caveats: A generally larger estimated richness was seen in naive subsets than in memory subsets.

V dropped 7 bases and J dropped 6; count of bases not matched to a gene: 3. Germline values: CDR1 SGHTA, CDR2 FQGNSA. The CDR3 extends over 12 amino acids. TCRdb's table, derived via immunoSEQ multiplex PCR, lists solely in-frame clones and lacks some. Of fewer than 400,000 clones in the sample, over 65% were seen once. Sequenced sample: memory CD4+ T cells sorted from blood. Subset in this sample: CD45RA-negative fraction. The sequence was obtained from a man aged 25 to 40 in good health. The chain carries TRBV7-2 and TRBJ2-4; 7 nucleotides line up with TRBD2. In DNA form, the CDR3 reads TGTGCCAGCACCGGGACTATAAACATTCAGTACTTC. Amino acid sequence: CASTGTINIQYF.